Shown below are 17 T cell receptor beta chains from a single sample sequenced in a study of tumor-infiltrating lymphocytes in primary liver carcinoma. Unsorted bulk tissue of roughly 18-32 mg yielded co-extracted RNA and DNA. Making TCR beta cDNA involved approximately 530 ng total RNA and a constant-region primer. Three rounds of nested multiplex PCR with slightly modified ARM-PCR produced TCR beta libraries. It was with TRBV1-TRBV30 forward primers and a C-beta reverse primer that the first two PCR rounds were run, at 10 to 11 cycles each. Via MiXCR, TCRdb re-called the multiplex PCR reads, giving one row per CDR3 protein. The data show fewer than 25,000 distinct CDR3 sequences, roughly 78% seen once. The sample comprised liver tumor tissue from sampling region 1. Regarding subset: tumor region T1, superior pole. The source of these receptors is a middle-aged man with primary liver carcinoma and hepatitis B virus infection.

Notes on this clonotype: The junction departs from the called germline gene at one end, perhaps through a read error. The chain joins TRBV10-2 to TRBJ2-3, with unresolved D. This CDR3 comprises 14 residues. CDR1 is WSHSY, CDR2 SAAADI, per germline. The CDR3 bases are TGCGCCAGCAGGGACCTGAAGGGTACAGATATGCAGTATTTT. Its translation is CASRDLKGTDMQYF.

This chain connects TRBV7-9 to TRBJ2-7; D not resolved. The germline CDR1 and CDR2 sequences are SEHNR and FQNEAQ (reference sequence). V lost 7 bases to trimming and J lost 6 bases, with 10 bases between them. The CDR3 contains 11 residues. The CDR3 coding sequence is TGTGCCAGCACCTTGAGGTTCGAGCAGTACTTC. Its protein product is CASTLRFEQYF.

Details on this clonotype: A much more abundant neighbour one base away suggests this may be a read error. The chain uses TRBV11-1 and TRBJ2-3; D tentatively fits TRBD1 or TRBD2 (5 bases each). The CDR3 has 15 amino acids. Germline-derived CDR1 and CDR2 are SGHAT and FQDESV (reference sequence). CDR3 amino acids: CASSSPTRDRSTLYF. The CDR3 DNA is TGTGCCAGCAGCTCGCCGACAAGGGACCGGAGTACGCTGTATTTT.

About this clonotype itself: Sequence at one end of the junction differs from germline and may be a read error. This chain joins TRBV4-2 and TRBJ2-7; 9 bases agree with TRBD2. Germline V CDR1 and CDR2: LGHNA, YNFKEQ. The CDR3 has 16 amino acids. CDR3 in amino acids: CASNQAASGVSYEQYF. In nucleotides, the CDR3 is TGTGCCAGCAACCAAGCGGCTAGCGGGGTTTCTTACGAGCAGTATTTC.

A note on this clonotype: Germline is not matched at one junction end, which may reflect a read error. The CDR3 nucleotides read TGTGCCAACAGCCCCCCTCGGGGTAACACTGAAGCTTTCTTT. Translation: CANSPPRGNTEAFF. The J gene is TRBJ1-1, the V gene TRBV7-8; D uncertain. The germline gives CDR1 SGHVS, CDR2 FQNEAQ. This CDR3 comprises 14 residues.

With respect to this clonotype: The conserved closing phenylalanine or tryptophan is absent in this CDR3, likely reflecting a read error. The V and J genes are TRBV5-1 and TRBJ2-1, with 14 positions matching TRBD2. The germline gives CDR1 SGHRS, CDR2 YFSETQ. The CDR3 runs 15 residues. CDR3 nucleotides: TGCGCCTGCAGCTCACGACTAGCGGGAGGGAGTGAGCAGTTCATC. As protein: CACSSRLAGGSEQFI.

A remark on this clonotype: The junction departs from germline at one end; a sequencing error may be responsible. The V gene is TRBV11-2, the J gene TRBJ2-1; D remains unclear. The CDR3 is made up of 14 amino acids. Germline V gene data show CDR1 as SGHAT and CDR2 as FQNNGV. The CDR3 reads CASSSYRLVNEQFF. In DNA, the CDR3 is TGCGCCAGCAGCTCATACCGGCTAGTTAATGAGCAGTTCTTC.

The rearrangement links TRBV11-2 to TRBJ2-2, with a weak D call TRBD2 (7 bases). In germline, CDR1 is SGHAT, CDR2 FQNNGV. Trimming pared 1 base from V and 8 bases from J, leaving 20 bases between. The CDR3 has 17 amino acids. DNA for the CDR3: TGTGCCAGCAGCTTAGTATTAGGGGGGGCGAACGCTGGGGAGCTGTTTTTT. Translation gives CASSLVLGGANAGELFF.

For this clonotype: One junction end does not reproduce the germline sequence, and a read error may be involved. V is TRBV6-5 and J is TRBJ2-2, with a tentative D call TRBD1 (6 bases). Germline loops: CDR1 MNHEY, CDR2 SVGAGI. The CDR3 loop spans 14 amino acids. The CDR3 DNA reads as TGTGGCAGCAGGGACACAAGGAACACTGGGGAGCTGTTTTTT. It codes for CGSRDTRNTGELFF.

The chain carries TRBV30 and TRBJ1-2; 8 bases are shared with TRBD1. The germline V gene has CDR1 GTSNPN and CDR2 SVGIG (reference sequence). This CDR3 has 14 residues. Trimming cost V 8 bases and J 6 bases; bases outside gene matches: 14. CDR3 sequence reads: CAQSDVGQGDGYTF. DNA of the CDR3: TGTGCCCAGAGTGACGTAGGACAGGGAGATGGCTACACCTTC.

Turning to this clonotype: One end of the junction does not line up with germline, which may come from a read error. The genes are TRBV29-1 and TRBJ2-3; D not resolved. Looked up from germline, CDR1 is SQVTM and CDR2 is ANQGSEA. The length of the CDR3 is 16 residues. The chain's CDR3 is CSASPLSAESTDTQYF. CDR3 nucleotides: TGCAGCGCCAGCCCGCTATCGGCTGAATCCACAGATACACAGTATTTT.

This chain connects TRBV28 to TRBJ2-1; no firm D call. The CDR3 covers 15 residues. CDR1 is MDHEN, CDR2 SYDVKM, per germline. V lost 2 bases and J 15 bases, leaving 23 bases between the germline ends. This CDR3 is CASSLIRQARNEWFF. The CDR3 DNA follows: TGTGCCAGCAGTTTAATTCGCCAGGCGCGAAATGAGTGGTTCTTC.

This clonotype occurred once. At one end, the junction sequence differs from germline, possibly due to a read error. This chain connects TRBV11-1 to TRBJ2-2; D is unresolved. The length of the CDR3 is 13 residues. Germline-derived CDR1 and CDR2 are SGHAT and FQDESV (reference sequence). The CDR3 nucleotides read TGTGCCGGCAGCTTAGTACGTTTCGGGGAGCTGTTTTTT. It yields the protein CAGSLVRFGELFF.

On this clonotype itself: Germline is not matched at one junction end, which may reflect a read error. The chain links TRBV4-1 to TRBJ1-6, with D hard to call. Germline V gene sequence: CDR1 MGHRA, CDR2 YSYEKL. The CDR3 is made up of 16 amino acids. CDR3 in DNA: TGCGCCAGCAGCCACCACCTACAGTGGGCGTATTCATCCCTCCACTTT. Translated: CASSHHLQWAYSSLHF.

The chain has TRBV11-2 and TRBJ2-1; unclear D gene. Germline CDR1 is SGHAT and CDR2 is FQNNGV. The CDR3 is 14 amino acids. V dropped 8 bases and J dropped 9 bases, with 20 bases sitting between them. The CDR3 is CASRLYQLVSEQFF. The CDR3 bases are TGTGCCAGCCGTTTATACCAGCTAGTTAGTGAGCAGTTCTTC. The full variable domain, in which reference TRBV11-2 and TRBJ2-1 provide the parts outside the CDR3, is EAGVAQSPRYKIIEKRQSVAFWCNPISGHATLYWYQQILGQGPKLLIQFQNNGVVDDSQLPKDRFSAERLKGVDSTLKIQPAKLEDSAVYLCASRLYQLVSEQFFGPGTRLTVL.

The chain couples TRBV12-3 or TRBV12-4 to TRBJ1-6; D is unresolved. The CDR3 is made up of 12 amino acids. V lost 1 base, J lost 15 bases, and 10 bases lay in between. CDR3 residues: CASSLENSHLHF. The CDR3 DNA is TGTGCCAGCAGTTTAGAGAATTCGCACCTCCACTTT.

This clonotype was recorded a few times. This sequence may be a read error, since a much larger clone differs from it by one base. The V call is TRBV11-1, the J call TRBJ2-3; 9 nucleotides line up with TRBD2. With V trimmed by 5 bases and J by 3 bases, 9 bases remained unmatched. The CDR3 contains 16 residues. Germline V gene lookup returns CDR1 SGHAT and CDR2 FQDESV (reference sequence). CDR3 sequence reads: CASSPGTSTQTDTQYF. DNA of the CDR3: TGTGCCAGCAGCCCCGGGACTAGCACACAAACAGATACGCAGTATTTT.